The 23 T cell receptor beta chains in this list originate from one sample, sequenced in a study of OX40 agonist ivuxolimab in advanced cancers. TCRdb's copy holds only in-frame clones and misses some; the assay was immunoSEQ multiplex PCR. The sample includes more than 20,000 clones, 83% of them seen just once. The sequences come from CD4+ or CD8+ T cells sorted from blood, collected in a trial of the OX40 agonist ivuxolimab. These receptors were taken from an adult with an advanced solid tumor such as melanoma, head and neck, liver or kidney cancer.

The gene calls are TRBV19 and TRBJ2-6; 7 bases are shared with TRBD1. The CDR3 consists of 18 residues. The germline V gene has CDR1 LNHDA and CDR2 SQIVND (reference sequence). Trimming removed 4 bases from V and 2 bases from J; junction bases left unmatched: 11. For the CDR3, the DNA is TGTGCCAGTAGTACTGACAGGGCTTTGATCACTGGGGCCAACGTCCTGACTTTC. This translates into CASSTDRALITGANVLTF.

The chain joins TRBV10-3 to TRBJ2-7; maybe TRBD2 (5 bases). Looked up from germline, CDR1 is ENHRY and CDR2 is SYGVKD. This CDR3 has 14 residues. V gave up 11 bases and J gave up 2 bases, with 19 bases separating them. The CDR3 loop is CALLQQEGAYEQYF. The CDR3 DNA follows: TGTGCCCTCTTACAACAAGAGGGAGCCTACGAGCAGTACTTC.

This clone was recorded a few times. The DNA for the CDR3 is TGTGCCAGCAGCTTGGGGGCGGCTCTTTACGAGCAGTACTTC. Translation gives CASSLGAALYEQYF. The chain couples TRBV7-2 to TRBJ2-7; D may be TRBD1 (6 bases). The CDR3 extends over 14 amino acids. Per the germline V gene, CDR1 is SGHTA and CDR2 is FQGNSA. V was trimmed by 3 bases and J by 4 bases, leaving 13 bases between them.

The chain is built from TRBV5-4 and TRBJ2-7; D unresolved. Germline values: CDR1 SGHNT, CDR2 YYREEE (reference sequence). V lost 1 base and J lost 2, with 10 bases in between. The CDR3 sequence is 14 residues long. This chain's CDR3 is CASSLQVGTYEQYF. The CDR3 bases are TGTGCCAGCAGCTTGCAGGTCGGAACCTACGAGCAGTACTTC.

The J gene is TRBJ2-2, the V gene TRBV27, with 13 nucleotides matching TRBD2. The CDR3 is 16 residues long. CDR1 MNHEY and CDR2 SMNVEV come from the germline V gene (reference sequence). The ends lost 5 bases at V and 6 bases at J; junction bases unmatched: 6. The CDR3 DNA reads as TGTGCCAGCAGTAGGGGACTAGCGGGACGATCCGGGGAGCTGTTTTTT. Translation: CASSRGLAGRSGELFF.

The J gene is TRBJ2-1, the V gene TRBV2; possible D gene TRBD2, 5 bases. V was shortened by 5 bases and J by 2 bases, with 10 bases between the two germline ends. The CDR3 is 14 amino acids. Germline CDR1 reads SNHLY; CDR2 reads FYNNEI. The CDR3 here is CASSPRRAYNEQFF. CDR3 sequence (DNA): TGTGCCAGCAGTCCCCGGCGGGCCTACAATGAGCAGTTCTTC. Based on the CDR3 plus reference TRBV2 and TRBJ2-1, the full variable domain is EPEVTQTPSHQVTQMGQEVILRCVPISNHLYFYWYRQILGQKVEFLVSFYNNEISEKSEIFDDQFSVERPDGSNFTLKIRSTKLEDSAMYFCASSPRRAYNEQFFGPGTRLTVL.

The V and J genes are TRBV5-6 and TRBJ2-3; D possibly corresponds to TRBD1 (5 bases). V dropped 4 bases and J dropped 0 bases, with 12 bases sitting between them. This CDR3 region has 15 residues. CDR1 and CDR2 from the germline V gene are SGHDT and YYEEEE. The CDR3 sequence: CASSLTELSTDTQYF. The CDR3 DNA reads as TGTGCCAGCAGCCTGACAGAACTGAGCACAGATACGCAGTATTTT.

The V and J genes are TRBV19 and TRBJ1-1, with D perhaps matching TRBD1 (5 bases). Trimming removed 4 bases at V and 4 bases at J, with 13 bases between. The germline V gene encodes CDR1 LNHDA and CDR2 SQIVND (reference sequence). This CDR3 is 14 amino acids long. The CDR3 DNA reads TGTGCCAGTAGTACGCAGGGAGCGGGCACTGAAGCTTTCTTT. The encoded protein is CASSTQGAGTEAFF.

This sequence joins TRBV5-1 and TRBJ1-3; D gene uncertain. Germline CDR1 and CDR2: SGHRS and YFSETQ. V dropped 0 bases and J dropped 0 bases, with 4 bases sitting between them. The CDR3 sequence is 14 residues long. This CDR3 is CASSLGYSGNTIYF. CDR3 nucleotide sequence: TGCGCCAGCAGCTTGGGGTACTCTGGAAACACCATATATTTT.

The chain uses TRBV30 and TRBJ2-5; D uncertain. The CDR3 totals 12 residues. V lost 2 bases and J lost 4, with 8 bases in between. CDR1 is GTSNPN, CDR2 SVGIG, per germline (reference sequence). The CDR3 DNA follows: TGTGCCTGGAGTTGGGGTCGAGAGACCCAGTACTTC. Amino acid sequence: CAWSWGRETQYF.

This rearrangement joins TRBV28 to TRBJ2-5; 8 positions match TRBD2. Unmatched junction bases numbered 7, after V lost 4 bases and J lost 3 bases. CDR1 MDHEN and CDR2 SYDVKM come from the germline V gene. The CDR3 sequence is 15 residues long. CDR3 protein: CASSSPGGGKETQYF. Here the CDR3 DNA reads TGTGCCAGCAGTTCCCCCGGGGGGGGCAAAGAGACCCAGTACTTC. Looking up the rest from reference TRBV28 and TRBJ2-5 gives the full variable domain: DVKVTQSSRYLVKRTGEKVFLECVQDMDHENMFWYRQDPGLGLRLIYFSYDVKMKEKGDIPEGYSVSREKKERFSLILESASTNQTSMYLCASSSPGGGKETQYFGPGTRLLVL.

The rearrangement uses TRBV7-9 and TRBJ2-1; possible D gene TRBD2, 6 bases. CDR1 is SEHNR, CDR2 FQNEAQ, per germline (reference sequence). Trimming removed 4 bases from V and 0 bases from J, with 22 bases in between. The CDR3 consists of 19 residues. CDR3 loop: CASSWGASSEAPSYNEQFF. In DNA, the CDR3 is TGTGCCAGCAGCTGGGGAGCTTCTAGCGAGGCACCCTCCTACAATGAGCAGTTCTTC. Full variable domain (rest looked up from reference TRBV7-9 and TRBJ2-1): DTGVSQNPRHKITKRGQNVTFRCDPISEHNRLYWYRQTLGQGPEFLTYFQNEAQLEKSRLLSDRFSAERPKGSFSTLEIQRTEQGDSAMYLCASSWGASSEAPSYNEQFFGPGTRLTVL.

CDR3 in DNA: TGCGCCAGCAGCCAACTCCTTTATCCTCCGGGACTAGGAAGCTCCTACGAGCAGTACTTC. Protein product: CASSQLLYPPGLGSSYEQYF. The chain combines TRBV4-1 with TRBJ2-7; 8 nucleotides agree with TRBD2. Trimming removed 2 bases from V and 0 bases from J; junction bases left unmatched: 18. CDR1 is MGHRA, CDR2 YSYEKL, per germline. The CDR3 is 20 amino acids.

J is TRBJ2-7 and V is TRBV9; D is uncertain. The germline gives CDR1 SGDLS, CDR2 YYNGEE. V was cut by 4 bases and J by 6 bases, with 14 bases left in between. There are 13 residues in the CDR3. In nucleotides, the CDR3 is TGTGCCAGCAGCCCCCGACTGACGAGCGAGCAGTACTTC. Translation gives CASSPRLTSEQYF.

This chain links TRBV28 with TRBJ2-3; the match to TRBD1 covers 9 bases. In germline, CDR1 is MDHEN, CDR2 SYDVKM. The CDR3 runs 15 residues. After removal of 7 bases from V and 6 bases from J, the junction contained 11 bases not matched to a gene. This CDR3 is CASTAGGQGSDTQYF. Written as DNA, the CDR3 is TGTGCCAGCACCGCAGGGGGACAGGGTTCCGATACGCAGTATTTT.

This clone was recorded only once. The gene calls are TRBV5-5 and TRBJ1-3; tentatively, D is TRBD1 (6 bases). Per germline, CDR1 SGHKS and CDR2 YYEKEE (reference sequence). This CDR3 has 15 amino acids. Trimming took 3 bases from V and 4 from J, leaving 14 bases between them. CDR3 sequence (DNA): TGTGCCAGCAGCTCCTACAGGGAAACCGGAAACACCATATATTTT. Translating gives CASSSYRETGNTIYF.

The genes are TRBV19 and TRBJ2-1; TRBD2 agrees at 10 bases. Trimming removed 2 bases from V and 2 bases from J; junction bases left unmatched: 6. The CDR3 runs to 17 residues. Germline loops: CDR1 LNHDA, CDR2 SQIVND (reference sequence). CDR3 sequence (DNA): TGTGCCAGTAGTATATTAGGGCTAGCGGGAGCCTACAATGAGCAGTTCTTC. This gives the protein CASSILGLAGAYNEQFF.

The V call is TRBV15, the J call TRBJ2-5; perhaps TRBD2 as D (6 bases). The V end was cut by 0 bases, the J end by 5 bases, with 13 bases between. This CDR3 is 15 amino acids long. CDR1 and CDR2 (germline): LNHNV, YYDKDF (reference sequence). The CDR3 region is CATSRDRGVGETQYF. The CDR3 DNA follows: TGTGCCACCAGCAGAGATCGCGGGGTAGGGGAGACCCAGTACTTC.

CDR3 DNA: TGCGCCAGCAGCTTGGCGGGGGGACATCCCTCTGGAAACACCATATATTTT. As protein: CASSLAGGHPSGNTIYF. The rearrangement uses TRBV5-1 and TRBJ1-3; the D gene is possibly TRBD1 (6 bases). Germline CDR1 SGHRS, CDR2 YFSETQ. CDR3 length: 17 amino acids. V was pared by 0 bases and J by 0 bases, with 13 bases between.

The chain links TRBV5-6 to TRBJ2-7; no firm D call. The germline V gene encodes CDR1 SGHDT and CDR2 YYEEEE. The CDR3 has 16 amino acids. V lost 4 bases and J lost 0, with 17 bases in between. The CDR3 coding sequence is TGTGCCAGCAGCGATCCCCACGGGTCAGGCTCCTACGAGCAGTACTTC. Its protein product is CASSDPHGSGSYEQYF.

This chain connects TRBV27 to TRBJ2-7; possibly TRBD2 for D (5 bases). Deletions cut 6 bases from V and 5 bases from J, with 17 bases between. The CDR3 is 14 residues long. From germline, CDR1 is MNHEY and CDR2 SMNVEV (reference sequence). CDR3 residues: CASSSRGSGNEQYF. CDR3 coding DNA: TGTGCCAGCAGCAGTCGGGGTAGTGGGAACGAGCAGTACTTC.

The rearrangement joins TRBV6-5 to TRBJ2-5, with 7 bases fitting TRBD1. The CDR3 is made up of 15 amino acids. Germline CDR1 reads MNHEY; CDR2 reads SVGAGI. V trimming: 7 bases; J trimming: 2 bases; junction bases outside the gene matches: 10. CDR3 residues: CASTGRTGLQETQYF. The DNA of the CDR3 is TGTGCCAGCACCGGACGGACAGGTCTACAAGAGACCCAGTACTTC.

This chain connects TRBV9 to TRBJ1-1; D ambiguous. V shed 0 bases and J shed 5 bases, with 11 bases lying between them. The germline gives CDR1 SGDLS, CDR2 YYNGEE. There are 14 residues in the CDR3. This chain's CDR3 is CASSVAGSGTEAFF. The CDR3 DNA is TGTGCCAGCAGCGTAGCTGGGTCGGGGACTGAAGCTTTCTTT.